What follows are 5 T cell receptor beta chains derived from one specimen sequenced in a study of cytomegalovirus exposure and HLA in healthy donors. It was with 60 Vbeta and 13 Jbeta primers that the PCR ran. Method: immunoSEQ multiplex PCR; TCRdb's copy keeps in-frame clones and lacks some. The repertoire holds 150,000 to 200,000 clones, 80% seen once, with less than 9% in the top ten. Sequencing used PBMCs. The receptors stem from a man aged 30 to 45 in good health and CMV-seropositive.

The count of this clone is one. V gene TRBV23-1 combines with J gene TRBJ2-1, with 10 positions matching TRBD1. TRBV23-1 is labeled an ORF, and its function is uncertain. The CDR3 has 14 residues. The J segment lost 7 bases and the V segment lost 8 bases, leaving 8 bases of the junction unmatched. Here the CDR3 reads CASGRQGAGNEQFF. In DNA, the CDR3 is TGCGCCAGCGGGAGACAGGGGGCGGGAAATGAGCAGTTCTTC.

The gene calls are TRBV5-1 and TRBJ2-1; D is perhaps TRBD2 (6 bases). Trimming pared 3 bases from V and 9 bases from J, leaving 13 bases between. The germline V gene encodes CDR1 SGHRS and CDR2 YFSETQ. This CDR3 is 13 amino acids long. CDR3 region: CASSSRLEGEQFF. CDR3 bases: TGCGCCAGCAGCTCCAGACTAGAGGGTGAGCAGTTCTTC.

CDR3: CASSHGQGAAGYTF. DNA of the CDR3: TGTGCCAGCAGCCATGGGCAGGGGGCAGCTGGCTACACCTTC. The chain employs TRBV28 and TRBJ1-2; 8 bases align to TRBD1. The CDR3 runs 14 residues. Germline lookup yields CDR1 MDHEN and CDR2 SYDVKM. Trimming removed 6 bases from V and 7 bases from J; junction bases left unmatched: 10.

Details on this clone: The sample carries other DNA sequences with the same CDR3. The J gene is TRBJ1-5, the V gene TRBV2; D gene uncertain. Germline CDR1 reads SNHLY; CDR2 reads FYNNEI. The ends were cut back, 5 bases at V and 0 bases at J, with 8 bases in the middle. This CDR3 spans 14 amino acids. This CDR3 is CASSTYNSNQPQHF. The CDR3 DNA reads as TGTGCCAGCAGTACGTACAATAGCAATCAGCCCCAGCATTTT.

This rearrangement joins TRBV15 to TRBJ2-7; D gene uncertain. CDR3 length equals 14 residues. Germline CDR1 is LNHNV and CDR2 is YYDKDF (reference sequence). The ends were cut back, 0 bases at V and 3 bases at J, with 9 bases in the middle. The CDR3 loop reads CATSRDDGYYEQYF. The CDR3, as DNA: TGTGCCACCAGCAGAGACGACGGGTACTACGAGCAGTACTTC.